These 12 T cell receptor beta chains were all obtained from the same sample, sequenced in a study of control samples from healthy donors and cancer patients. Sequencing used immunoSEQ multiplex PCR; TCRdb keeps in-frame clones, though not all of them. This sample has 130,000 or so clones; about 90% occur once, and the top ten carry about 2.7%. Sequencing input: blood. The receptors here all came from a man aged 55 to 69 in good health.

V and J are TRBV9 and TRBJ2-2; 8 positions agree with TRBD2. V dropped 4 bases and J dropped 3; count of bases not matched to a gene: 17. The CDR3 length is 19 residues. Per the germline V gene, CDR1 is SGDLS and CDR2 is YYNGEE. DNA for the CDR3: TGTGCCAGCAGCACCCCGGGACTAGTACCCCTAGATGACACCGGGGAGCTGTTTTTT. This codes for CASSTPGLVPLDDTGELFF.

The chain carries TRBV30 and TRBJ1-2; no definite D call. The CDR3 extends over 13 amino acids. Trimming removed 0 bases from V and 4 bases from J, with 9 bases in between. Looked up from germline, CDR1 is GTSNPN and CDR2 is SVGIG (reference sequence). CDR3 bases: TGTGCCTGGAGTGTATCTACAGTCTATGGCTACACCTTC. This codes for CAWSVSTVYGYTF.

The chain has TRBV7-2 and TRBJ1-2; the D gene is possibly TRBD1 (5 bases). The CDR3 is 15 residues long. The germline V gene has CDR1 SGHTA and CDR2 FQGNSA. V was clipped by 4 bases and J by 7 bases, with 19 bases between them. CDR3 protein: CASSSAGPDRSGYTF. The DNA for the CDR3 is TGTGCCAGCAGCTCCGCGGGGCCGGATCGGTCTGGCTACACCTTC.

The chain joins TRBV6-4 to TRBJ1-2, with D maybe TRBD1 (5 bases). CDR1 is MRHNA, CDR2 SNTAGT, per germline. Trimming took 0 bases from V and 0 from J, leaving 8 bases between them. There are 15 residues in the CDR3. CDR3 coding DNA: TGTGCCAGCAGTGACTCGGGGCGCGCTAACTATGGCTACACCTTC. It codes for CASSDSGRANYGYTF.

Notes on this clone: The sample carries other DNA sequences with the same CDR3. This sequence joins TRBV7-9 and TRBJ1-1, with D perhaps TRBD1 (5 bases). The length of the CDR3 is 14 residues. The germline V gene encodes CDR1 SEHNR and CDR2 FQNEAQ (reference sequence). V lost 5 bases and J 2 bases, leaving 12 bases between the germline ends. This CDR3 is CASSPRQKNTEAFF. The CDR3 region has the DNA TGTGCCAGCAGCCCCCGACAGAAAAACACTGAAGCTTTCTTT.

CDR3 in DNA: TGCGCCAGCAGCCAGGCCGACAGCAACTATGGCTACACCTTC. Translation gives CASSQADSNYGYTF. The chain has TRBV4-3 and TRBJ1-2; weak D call: TRBD1 (5 bases). V shed 3 bases and J shed 2 bases, with 10 bases lying between them. Looked up from germline, CDR1 is LGHNA and CDR2 is YSLEER. The CDR3 has 14 residues.

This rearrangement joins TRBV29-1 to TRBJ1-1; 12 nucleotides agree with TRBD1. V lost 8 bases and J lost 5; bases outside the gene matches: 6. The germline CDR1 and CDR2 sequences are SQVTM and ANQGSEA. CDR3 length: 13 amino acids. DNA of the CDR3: TGCAGCATATGGGACAGGGGGCTGACTGAAGCTTTCTTT. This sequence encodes CSIWDRGLTEAFF.

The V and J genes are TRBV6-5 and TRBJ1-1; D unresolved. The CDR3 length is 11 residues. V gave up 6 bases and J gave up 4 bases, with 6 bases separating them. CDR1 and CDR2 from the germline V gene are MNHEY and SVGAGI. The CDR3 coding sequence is TGTGCCAGCAGGGCGAGCACTGAAGCTTTCTTT. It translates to CASRASTEAFF.

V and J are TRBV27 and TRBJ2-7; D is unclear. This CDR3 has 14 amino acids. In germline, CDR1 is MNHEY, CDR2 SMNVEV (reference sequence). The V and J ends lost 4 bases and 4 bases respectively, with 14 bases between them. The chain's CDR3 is CASSSDGGRYEQYF. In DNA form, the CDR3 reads TGTGCCAGCAGTTCGGACGGCGGTCGGTACGAGCAGTACTTC.

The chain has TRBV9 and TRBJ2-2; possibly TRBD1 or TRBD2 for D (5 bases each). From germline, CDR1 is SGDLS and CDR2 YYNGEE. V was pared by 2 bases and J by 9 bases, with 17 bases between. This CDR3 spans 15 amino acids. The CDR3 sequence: CASSVDGTEARELFF. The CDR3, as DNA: TGTGCCAGCAGCGTTGACGGGACCGAAGCCAGGGAGCTGTTTTTT.

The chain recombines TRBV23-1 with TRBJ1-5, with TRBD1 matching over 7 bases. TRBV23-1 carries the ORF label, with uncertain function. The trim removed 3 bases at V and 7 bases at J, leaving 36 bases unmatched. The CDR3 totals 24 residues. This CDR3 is CASSQKQGKEPNRSRYSRWQPQHF. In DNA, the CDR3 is TGCGCCAGCAGTCAGAAACAGGGGAAAGAGCCGAACCGATCCCGATATAGCCGATGGCAGCCCCAGCATTTT.

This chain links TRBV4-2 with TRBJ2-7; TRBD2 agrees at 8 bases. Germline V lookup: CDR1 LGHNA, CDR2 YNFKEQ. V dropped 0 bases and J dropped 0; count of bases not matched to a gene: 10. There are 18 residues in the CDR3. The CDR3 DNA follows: TGTGCCAGCAGCCAAGAAGGCGGGGGGACTCAGAGCTCCTACGAGCAGTACTTC. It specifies CASSQEGGGTQSSYEQYF.